This T cell receptor beta chain was retrieved from a study of blood T cell repertoires in COVID-19. As for the study in general: Donors in the United States, Italy and Spain gave samples during acute or convalescent COVID-19. T cells, B-cell-depleted T cells, or PBMCs supplied cDNA or gDNA.

Per the original data handling: From reference gene primer amplification, estimates of nucleated cell counts were derived. The data were produced by immunoSEQ multiplex PCR, yet TCRdb's version contains in-frame clones alone and is incomplete. V, J and clone size derive from that table, while D and trimming were established from the DNA sequence. This table has 110,000 to 150,000 clones, over 80% appearing once. This CDR3 comprises 13 residues. Trimming shortened V by 3 bases and J by 0 bases, and 5 bases separated the two germline ends. The sequenced sample was peripheral blood. The chain combines TRBV12-3 or TRBV12-4 with TRBJ1-1; D is undetermined. The receptor's source is a woman aged 80 or over with acute or convalescent COVID-19. Here the CDR3 reads CASSFGMNTEAFF. The CDR3 coding sequence is TGTGCCAGCAGTTTCGGGATGAACACTGAAGCTTTCTTT.